A single T cell receptor beta chain is shown here with its context. Using immunoSEQ multiplex PCR, the repertoire was profiled, and TCRdb retains in-frame clones only, with some absent. The sample comprises tens of thousands of clones, over 60% of which are singletons, and roughly 7.2% rests with the top ten. The data were taken from a study of early stage breast cancer tumors. V was clipped by 2 bases and J by 6 bases, with 6 bases between them. Germline V gives CDR1 SGHDT, CDR2 YYEEEE. CDR3 length: 12 residues. This chain links TRBV5-6 with TRBJ2-1, with D maybe TRBD1 (6 bases). The sample was blood. This TCR was sampled from a person aged 45 to 60 with breast cancer. For the CDR3, the DNA is TGTGCCAGCAGCTTACAGGGCAATGAGCAGTTCTTC. It yields the protein CASSLQGNEQFF.